This record looks at one T cell receptor beta chain sequence and its context. What antigen it recognizes has not been identified. No base quality values were provided; no much bigger clone lies one nucleotide off. These data are taken from a study of T cell responses to AZD1222 COVID-19 vaccine (dated by TCRdb to the early 2020s). Notes on the research overall: Because spike-specific TCR depth and breadth did not differ between the two schedules, AZD1222 recipients who got a second dose at roughly 4 weeks were pooled with those who got a second dose at roughly 12 weeks. Trial participants were enrolled by age into subgroups of 18-55, 56-69 and 70-plus years, and around 150, 29 and 61 TCR-sequenced participants, respectively, were included in these subgroups. TCR sequencing was performed for some 250 trial participants, of whom about 200 were given two doses of AZD1222 and around 25 were given two doses of MenACWY control vaccine.

Beyond this particular receptor, the publication reports: Reportedly, close to half of the unique spike-specific TCRs recognized epitopes lying outside the regions that are mutated in the B.1.351 and B.1.1.7 variants. Because no day 14 peak-response samples were available, repertoires were characterized only after the peak T cell response. Conclusions about previously exposed vaccinees were limited because only a handful of AZD1222 recipients were SARS-CoV-2 seropositive at baseline. CD4 TCRs associated with the vaccine covered the entire spike protein, and the dominant responses were in regions 160-218 and 743-854. In the small 56-69-year group, the increase in depth fell short of significance, most likely because of low power. After two AZD1222 doses, both the breadth and the depth of spike-specific TCRs were significantly higher than at day 0 and than in MenACWY recipients. Participants were mostly white British, with more females than males. The authors suggested clonal diversity may have been underestimated.

The CDR3 holds 12 amino acids from the cysteine to the phenylalanine. Only CDR3 DNA remains: 36 bases, in frame from the first base. The germline V gene encodes CDR1 SGHVS and CDR2 FQNEAQ. Ends trimmed: V by 4 bases, J by 7 bases; bases unmatched to a gene: 2. The CDR3 regions of human TCRbeta chains were analyzed by immunosequencing. Turning to the authors' computational methods: Repertoire TCRs were checked for matches against a reference library of SARS-CoV-2-specific TCRs that had been generated using the MIRA antigen-specificity platform. Breadth was defined as the fraction of unique TCRs that were SARS-CoV-2-associated, and depth was defined as the fraction of total T cells that were SARS-CoV-2-associated. Each spike-specific TCR was assigned to its reactive spike region and to a CD4 or CD8 class using the MIRA data. Log10-transformed breadth and depth values were compared by one-way ANOVA with Sidak's multiple comparisons tests. Held by TCRdb, this immuneACCESS table contains in-frame sequences only and omits some clones. Under half of the omission traces to an unresolved V gene where checked; the cause of the rest is unknown. The DNA was the basis for D and trimming; V, J and clone size are from that table. The sample data list 55,000 to 65,000 clones, and 85% of these were observed just once. Together, the top ten hold roughly a fifth of the sample.

The sample's time point, from its label and the paper: baseline before first vaccination. Samples from vaccinated people were obtained from the UK trials COV001 and COV002, which included a single-blind randomized controlled phase 2/3 trial of AZD1222 (ChAdOx1 nCoV-19) in healthy adults. For TCRbeta chain sequencing, PBMC samples from trial participants were taken at day 0 and at day 28 after the second dose. The sequence came from an adult in good health. The receptor chain draws on TRBV7-8 and TRBJ2-7; 9 nucleotides in the junction match TRBD1. Sequenced material: peripheral blood, taken on day 0 of AZD1222 vaccination. The CDR3 reads CASSSGTGEQYF. The DNA sequence follows: TGTGCCAGCAGCTCCGGGACAGGGGAGCAGTACTTC.